The 2 T cell receptor beta chains below all came from one sample that was sequenced in a study of low-dose radiotherapy and immunotherapy resistance in tumors. Time point reported: after trial treatment. The treatment here: LDRT plus nivolumab, ipilimumab, low-dose cyclophosphamide and aspirin (RACIN trial). Gene-specific TRAV and TRBV primers were used for first-strand cDNA, covering alpha and beta chains. TCRs were put through 20 to 25 PCR cycles of amplification with Phusion. A constant-region primer and the V-primer adapter served as the primer pair. Via MiXCR, TCRdb re-called the reads, giving one row per CDR3 protein. The sample consists of roughly 38,000 distinct CDR3 sequences, around 20% of them appearing once. This material consisted of PBMCs, taken after low-dose radiotherapy plus immunotherapy. The receptors stem from a female donor with ovarian cancer.

In this sample, this clonotype turned up many times. The chain uses TRBV28 and TRBJ1-2, with 7 bases that match TRBD1. The V and J ends lost 2 bases and 5 bases, in that order; junction bases with no gene match: 8. Germline loops: CDR1 MDHEN, CDR2 SYDVKM. The CDR3 sequence is 15 residues long. The CDR3 DNA is TGTGCCAGCAGTTTAGGGGCAGGGGGAAGGTATGGCTACACCTTC. This encodes CASSLGAGGRYGYTF.

The genes are TRBV5-1 and TRBJ2-7; TRBD1 agrees at 8 bases. The trim removed 0 bases at V and 2 bases at J, leaving 4 bases unmatched. CDR1 and CDR2 (germline): SGHRS, YFSETQ. The CDR3 totals 15 residues. The CDR3: CASSLGQGFTYEQYF. The CDR3 bases are TGCGCCAGCAGCTTGGGACAGGGGTTTACCTACGAGCAGTACTTC.